The text below deals with one TCR beta chain. The antigen is undetermined. The data belong to a study of OX40 agonist ivuxolimab in advanced cancers. Overall study context: Patients treated during dose escalation were battling hepatocellular carcinoma, melanoma, renal cell or head and neck cancer. Eligibility admitted prior anti-PD-1, anti-PD-L1 or anti-CTLA-4 therapy; about 40% had some. Study-wide results and caveats: On average, a greater number of expanded clones characterised CD8+ T cells relative to CD4+.

The CDR3 covers 14 residues. Clones were read by immunoSEQ multiplex PCR, and TCRdb kept only the in-frame ones, dropping some. The table has about 110,000 clones, around 90% seen once; the top ten hold about 1.2%. The gene calls are TRBV21-1 and TRBJ2-7; the table assigns TRBD2, which was not confirmed against the DNA. TRBV21-1 represents a pseudogene. This TCR derives from an adult with an advanced solid tumor such as melanoma, head and neck, liver or kidney cancer. Specimen: CD4+ or CD8+ T cells sorted from blood, collected in a trial of the OX40 agonist ivuxolimab. CDR3 sequence reads: CASSKNENPYEQYF. The CDR3 DNA follows: TGTGCCAGCAGCAAGAACGAGAATCCTTACGAGCAGTACTTC.